The 19 T cell receptor beta chains below come from one sample, sequenced in a study of cytomegalovirus exposure and HLA in healthy donors. PCR involved 60 Vbeta and 13 Jbeta primers. Assay: immunoSEQ multiplex PCR; the TCRdb copy retains only in-frame clones and omits some. The table shows 150,000 to 200,000 clones, with over 75% occurring only once. The sequenced sample was PBMCs. Receptors were obtained from a woman in her thirties in good health and CMV-seronegative.

This clone was seen a few times. The chain joins TRBV7-3 to TRBJ1-2; no reliable D call. The V end lost 0 bases, the J end lost 0 bases, and 8 bases lay between the germline ends. The CDR3 totals 15 residues. Germline V gene lookup returns CDR1 SGHTA and CDR2 FQGTGA. CDR3 sequence: CASSLTGSSNYGYTF. DNA of the CDR3: TGTGCCAGCAGCTTAACGGGCAGTTCTAACTATGGCTACACCTTC.

This chain links TRBV11-3 with TRBJ2-5; TRBD1 matches at 8 bases. From germline, CDR1 is SGHNT and CDR2 YENEEA. The ends lost 5 bases at V and 5 bases at J; junction bases unmatched: 10. The CDR3 is 15 residues long. The CDR3: CASSLQGGRWETQYF. The CDR3 nucleotides read TGTGCCAGCAGCCTACAGGGGGGACGGTGGGAGACCCAGTACTTC.

The V and J genes are TRBV10-3 and TRBJ2-1, with D perhaps matching TRBD2 (5 bases). Germline V gives CDR1 ENHRY, CDR2 SYGVKD. The CDR3 runs to 12 residues. Trimming pared 3 bases from V and 9 bases from J, leaving 9 bases between. The CDR3 reads CAISDRGLEQFF. Written as DNA, the CDR3 is TGTGCCATCAGTGATCGGGGTCTTGAGCAGTTCTTC.

The rearrangement joins TRBV18 to TRBJ2-7; 10 nucleotides align to TRBD2. Germline CDR1 is KGHSH and CDR2 is LQKENI. The J segment lost 4 bases and the V segment lost 2 bases, leaving 8 bases of the junction unmatched. CDR3 length equals 16 residues. CDR3 protein: CASSPTLAGAEYEQYF. In nucleotides, the CDR3 is TGTGCCAGCTCACCAACTCTAGCGGGAGCGGAGTACGAGCAGTACTTC.

The J gene is TRBJ2-2, the V gene TRBV7-3, with D tentatively TRBD1 (6 bases). Germline-derived CDR1 and CDR2 are SGHTA and FQGTGA. The CDR3 is 14 amino acids. The V end was cut by 5 bases, the J end by 7 bases, with 14 bases between. The CDR3 sequence: CASSPNRAGGELFF. CDR3 in DNA: TGTGCCAGCAGCCCCAACAGGGCCGGCGGGGAGCTGTTTTTT.

In the case of this clone: The sample carries other DNA sequences with the same CDR3. CDR3 residues: CASSSQGNTEAFF. The DNA of the CDR3 is TGTGCCAGCAGCTCTCAGGGAAACACTGAAGCTTTCTTT. The chain links TRBV7-9 to TRBJ1-1, with a possible D match to TRBD1 (5 bases). CDR1 SEHNR and CDR2 FQNEAQ come from the germline V gene (reference sequence). The V end was cut by 4 bases, the J end by 2 bases, with 8 bases between. The CDR3 consists of 13 residues.

The V gene is TRBV7-4, the J gene TRBJ2-1, with 14 bases identical to TRBD2. The CDR3 covers 20 residues. Germline CDR1 reads SGHVT; CDR2 reads SQSDAQ. V gave up 5 bases and J gave up 6 bases; unmatched junction bases: 18. CDR3: CASSPGTSGRMGNEGNEQFF. The CDR3 nucleotides are TGTGCCAGCAGCCCCGGGACTAGCGGGAGAATGGGCAATGAGGGCAATGAGCAGTTCTTC.

The chain uses TRBV5-1 and TRBJ1-1, with a weak D call TRBD1 (6 bases). This CDR3 is 15 amino acids long. CDR1 and CDR2 from the germline V gene are SGHRS and YFSETQ. Trimming removed 0 bases from V and 1 base from J, with 10 bases in between. Here the CDR3 DNA reads TGCGCCAGCAGCTTGGAGGCACAGGGGAACACTGAAGCTTTCTTT. It encodes CASSLEAQGNTEAFF.

The gene calls are TRBV7-9 and TRBJ2-1; 7 bases align to TRBD1. CDR1 SEHNR and CDR2 FQNEAQ come from the germline V gene (reference sequence). This CDR3 contains 12 residues. With V trimmed by 6 bases and J by 11 bases, 7 bases remained unmatched. CDR3 region: CASSPQGEQQFF. The CDR3 DNA is TGTGCCAGCAGTCCCCAGGGGGAACAGCAGTTCTTC.

The genes are TRBV27 and TRBJ2-6, with 10 bases matching TRBD1. This CDR3 region has 20 residues. V gave up 5 bases and J gave up 1 base; unmatched junction bases: 14. Germline V gene sequence: CDR1 MNHEY, CDR2 SMNVEV (reference sequence). Here the CDR3 reads CASSPQTGGGPFSGANVLTF. In DNA form, the CDR3 reads TGTGCCAGCAGTCCCCAGACAGGGGGCGGCCCTTTTTCTGGGGCCAACGTCCTGACTTTC. The variable domain in full, completed from reference TRBV27 and TRBJ2-6, reads EAQVTQNPRYLITVTGKKLTVTCSQNMNHEYMSWYRQDPGLGLRQIYYSMNVEVTDKGDVPEGYKVSRKEKRNFPLILESPSPNQTSLYFCASSPQTGGGPFSGANVLTFGAGSRLTVL.

This chain connects TRBV6-5 to TRBJ1-5, with TRBD1 matching 7 bases. The CDR3 consists of 15 residues. J was trimmed by 3 bases and V by 6 bases; bases with no gene match: 8. Looked up from germline, CDR1 is MNHEY and CDR2 is SVGAGI. The CDR3 protein is CASSPDRASNQPQHF. The CDR3 nucleotides read TGTGCCAGCAGCCCAGACAGGGCCTCCAATCAGCCCCAGCATTTT.

The rearrangement links TRBV6-1 to TRBJ1-3; TRBD1 aligns across 10 bases. CDR3 length: 15 residues. Germline V CDR1 and CDR2: MNHNS, SASEGT. V trimming: 6 bases; J trimming: 0 bases; junction bases outside the gene matches: 2. The DNA of the CDR3 is TGTGCCAGCAGGAGGACAGGGGGCTCTGGAAACACCATATATTTT. Amino acid sequence: CASRRTGGSGNTIYF.

CDR3 in amino acids: CASSAQGAGRTEAFF. CDR3 sequence (DNA): TGTGCCAGCAGCGCGCAAGGGGCAGGGCGGACTGAAGCTTTCTTT. This chain connects TRBV5-5 to TRBJ1-1; the D gene is possibly TRBD1 (5 bases). V lost 4 bases to trimming and J lost 5 bases, with 18 bases between them. Germline CDR1 reads SGHKS; CDR2 reads YYEKEE (reference sequence). The CDR3 runs 15 residues.

The chain carries TRBV5-8 and TRBJ1-2; D is uncertain. Per germline, CDR1 SGHTS and CDR2 YDEGEE. The CDR3 consists of 18 residues. V was clipped by 5 bases and J by 4 bases, with 27 bases between them. Written as DNA, the CDR3 is TGTGCCAGCAGGGTATCACGGTCCACGGTAGATGCAATCTATGGCTACACCTTC. Amino acid sequence: CASRVSRSTVDAIYGYTF.

V usage is TRBV19 and J usage is TRBJ2-1; 8 bases line up with TRBD2. Trimming cost V 4 bases and J 7 bases; bases outside gene matches: 9. This CDR3 is 15 amino acids long. Germline CDR1 LNHDA, CDR2 SQIVND (reference sequence). CDR3 sequence reads: CASSRTGTSRNEQFF. CDR3 DNA: TGTGCCAGTAGTAGGACCGGGACTAGTAGAAATGAGCAGTTCTTC.

The chain is built from TRBV5-1 and TRBJ1-1; D not certain. The germline V gene has CDR1 SGHRS and CDR2 YFSETQ. The CDR3 has 14 amino acids. With 4 bases removed from V and 8 bases from J, the gap between germline ends came to 18 bases. CDR3 sequence (DNA): TGCGCCAGCAGCCCGCGCGCGGAGACTTCAGAAGCTTTCTTT. As protein: CASSPRAETSEAFF. The whole variable domain, filled in from reference TRBV5-1 and TRBJ1-1, reads KAGVTQTPRYLIKTRGQQVTLSCSPISGHRSVSWYQQTPGQGLQFLFEYFSETQRNKGNFPGRFSGRQFSNSRSEMNVSTLELGDSALYLCASSPRAETSEAFFGQGTRLTVV.

The chain joins TRBV7-3 to TRBJ2-1; TRBD2 matches 13 bases. V gave up 0 bases and J gave up 4 bases; unmatched junction bases: 18. This CDR3 has 22 residues. Germline V gene data show CDR1 as SGHTA and CDR2 as FQGTGA. The CDR3 DNA reads as TGTGCCAGCAGCTTAACGTTATGGACTAGCGGGAGTTACCCCCTCCATTACAATGAGCAGTTCTTC. The encoded protein is CASSLTLWTSGSYPLHYNEQFF.

The J gene is TRBJ2-7, the V gene TRBV7-9, with D perhaps TRBD1 (5 bases). Trimming cost V 0 bases and J 2 bases, with 14 bases left between them. Looked up from germline, CDR1 is SEHNR and CDR2 is FQNEAQ (reference sequence). CDR3 length equals 16 residues. In DNA, the CDR3 is TGTGCCAGCAGCTTAGCCGCCGGTACAGGTGCCTACGAGCAGTACTTC. It encodes CASSLAAGTGAYEQYF.

This clone was observed once. The chain combines TRBV5-6 with TRBJ1-2, with D tentatively TRBD1 (6 bases). The CDR3 is 13 amino acids. Between the trimmed V and J ends, which lost 4 bases and 1 base, there was a span of 8 bases. Germline loops: CDR1 SGHDT, CDR2 YYEEEE. The CDR3 spells CASSEGHNYGYTF. The DNA of the CDR3 is TGTGCCAGCAGCGAGGGACATAACTATGGCTACACCTTC. Variable domain in full (rest from reference TRBV5-6 and TRBJ1-2): DAGVTQSPTHLIKTRGQQVTLRCSPKSGHDTVSWYQQALGQGPQFIFQYYEEEERQRGNFPDRFSGHQFPNYSSELNVNALLLGDSALYLCASSEGHNYGYTFGSGTRLTVV.